Sequencing of this T cell receptor beta chain was carried out in a study of CD8 T cells in Susac syndrome. TEMRA cells were FACS-enriched and CD8+ and CD4+ T cells negatively isolated. V was cut by 5 bases and J by 5 bases, with 15 bases left in between. There are 15 residues in the CDR3. Germline CDR1 SNHLY, CDR2 FYNNEI. This clonotype was observed a single time. The authors reverse transcribed roughly 0.5 to 1 ug RNA with random hexamers. Amplification of TCR beta CDR3 by immunoSEQ multiplex PCR spanned 54 Vbeta and 13 Jbeta. MiXCR, run by TCRdb on the immunoSEQ multiplex PCR reads, gives a single entry per CDR3 protein. The sample records 150,000 or so distinct CDR3 sequences, just under 95% being singletons.

The sequencing input was CD4+ T cells from PBMCs. The sequence was obtained from a human donor in good health. V and J are TRBV2 and TRBJ1-4; D is unclear. The CDR3 here is CASSLEGVPNEKLFF. The CDR3 coding sequence is TGTGCCAGCAGTCTGGAGGGAGTACCAAATGAAAAACTGTTTTTT.